This T cell receptor beta chain was identified in a study of T-cell memory formation after mild COVID-19. On this clonotype itself: Its antigen is not identified.

The study's findings and limits: Later expanders leaned toward CD4+, whereas clones contracting from day 15 to 85 were balanced CD4/CD8. CD4+ clones that contracted lay mainly in CM and EM; CD8+ ones lay in EMRA.

The 5'RACE method, run with constant-segment primers, produced TCR alpha and TCR beta cDNA libraries (carrying sample barcodes and UMIs). TCRdb called the 5' RACE reads again in MiXCR, with one record for every CDR3 protein. This table holds 400,000 to 450,000 distinct CDR3 sequences, more than 15% found once. The receptor comes from a man between 18 and 35 years old who had mild COVID-19 (a few samples of this study predate the infection). Cell type and time point are not known. Sequencing input: PBMCs or a T cell subset sorted from them (not recorded which).

The CDR3: CATSEAKRDSSFPYGYTF. As DNA, the CDR3 is TGTGCCACCAGTGAAGCGAAGCGGGACAGTTCTTTCCCCTATGGCTACACCTTC. The chain recombines TRBV24-1 with TRBJ1-2; 7 bases fit TRBD1. Germline CDR1 and CDR2: KGHDR and SFDVKD. Trimming removed 4 bases from V and 4 bases from J; junction bases left unmatched: 17. CDR3 length equals 18 residues.